This is a list of T cell receptor beta chains from one sample in a study of Siglec-9 on CD8 T cells in melanoma. Sequencing was performed with immunoSEQ multiplex PCR; in TCRdb, only in-frame clones are kept and a portion is missing. This table has 25,000 to 35,000 clones, more than 80% appearing once. What was sequenced was Siglec-9- CD8+ T cells sorted from blood. The source of these receptors is a human donor in good health. The CDR3 runs from the conserved cysteine through the conserved F or W. Fields, in order: CDR3 DNA, CDR3 protein, D gene, clone size, J gene, V gene. D genes are given only for firm matches. Where a row states a size, it is once, few, many or the class of an expanded clone; other rows omit it.

TGTGCCAGCAGCCCTTCCGGGCCTTTGGGCACCGGGGAGCTGTTTTTT,CASSPSGPLGTGELFF,-,-,TRBJ2-2,TRBV9
TGCGCCAGCAGCCCCCGGGACAACTACAATGAGCAGTTCTTC,CASSPRDNYNEQFF,-,-,TRBJ2-1,TRBV4-1
TGTGCCAGCAAAGACTACAATGAGCAGTTCTTC,CASKDYNEQFF,-,-,TRBJ2-1,TRBV7-2
TGCAGCGCCGGGACAGGGATTCTCGCGGGTAATGAAAAACTGTTTTTT,CSAGTGILAGNEKLFF,TRBD1,-,TRBJ1-4,TRBV29-1
TGTGCCAGCAGCGTAGGGACAGGCTATGGCTACACCTTC,CASSVGTGYGYTF,TRBD1,-,TRBJ1-2,TRBV5-6
TGTGCCAGCAGCGAATCGGGACTTAACAATGAGCAGTTCTTC,CASSESGLNNEQFF,-,-,TRBJ2-1,TRBV13
TGTGCCAGCAGCCCGACTAGCGGGGGGGCCTACGAGCAGTACTTC,CASSPTSGGAYEQYF,TRBD2,-,TRBJ2-7,TRBV9
TGTGCCAGCCAGGGACAGGGCGGAAACACCATATATTTT,CASQGQGGNTIYF,TRBD1,-,TRBJ1-3,TRBV28
TGTGCCAGCAGTTTGGCCTACCCGAGCTCCTACAATGAGCAGTTCTTC,CASSLAYPSSYNEQFF,-,-,TRBJ2-1,TRBV27
TGTGCCAGCAGCTTCGGGACAGGATCCTACGAGCAGTACTTC,CASSFGTGSYEQYF,TRBD1,once,TRBJ2-7,TRBV11-3
TGCGCCAGCAGTGATACAGGGGCCTATGGCTACACCTTC,CASSDTGAYGYTF,TRBD1,-,TRBJ1-2,TRBV10-1
TGTGCCAGCAGCTTGTTGGGACTAGAAAACTCCTACGAGCAGTACTTC,CASSLLGLENSYEQYF,TRBD2,-,TRBJ2-7,TRBV7-9
TGCGCCAGCAGTGCGGGACTTTACAACACCGGGGAGCTGTTTTTT,CASSAGLYNTGELFF,-,once,TRBJ2-2,TRBV10-2
TGCGCCAGCAGCTTGAACGGCCAGGGCGGCGAGCAGTACTTC,CASSLNGQGGEQYF,-,once,TRBJ2-7,TRBV5-1
TGTGCCAGCAGCCAAGCGGGAGTTGGCACAGATACGCAGTATTTT,CASSQAGVGTDTQYF,-,-,TRBJ2-3,TRBV4-2
TGTGCCAGCAGCGTAGGAGAAGCTAACTATGGCTACACCTTC,CASSVGEANYGYTF,-,-,TRBJ1-2,TRBV9
TGTGCCAGTAGTGAGGCAGGGACCACTGAAGCTTTCTTT,CASSEAGTTEAFF,-,-,TRBJ1-1,TRBV19
TGTGCCAGCAGTTGGGCGGTGAACACTGAAGCTTTCTTT,CASSWAVNTEAFF,-,-,TRBJ1-1,TRBV27
TGTGCCAGCAGCTTCGGAACTGACGAGCAGTACTTC,CASSFGTDEQYF,-,-,TRBJ2-7,TRBV7-9
TGTGCCAGCAGCCCCGGGACAGGGTGGTCCGGCTACACCTTC,CASSPGTGWSGYTF,TRBD1,-,TRBJ1-2,TRBV14
TGCGCCAGCAGCCCGGAGGCAGGCAGCTCCTACGAGCAGTACTTC,CASSPEAGSSYEQYF,-,-,TRBJ2-7,TRBV5-1
TGTGCCAGCAGTTCGACAGGGGGGGATCAGCCCCAGCATTTT,CASSSTGGDQPQHF,TRBD1,-,TRBJ1-5,TRBV27
TGTGCCAGCGGCGACCCCCGCGGTGACAACGGCTACGAGCAGTACTTC,CASGDPRGDNGYEQYF,-,-,TRBJ2-7,TRBV5-4
TGTGCCAGCAGTCGGGCCGGGGCCTCCTACAATGAGCAGTTCTTC,CASSRAGASYNEQFF,-,-,TRBJ2-1,TRBV27
TGTGCCAGCAGCTTAGCCAGAGATGAAGCTTTCTTT,CASSLARDEAFF,-,-,TRBJ1-1,TRBV7-9
TGTGCCAGCAGCAAAGGGGGAAACTATGGCTACACCTTC,CASSKGGNYGYTF,-,few,TRBJ1-2,TRBV21-1
TGTGCCAGCAGCTCCGACCGGACAGGACCTAACTATGGCTACACCTTC,CASSSDRTGPNYGYTF,TRBD1,-,TRBJ1-2,TRBV5-5
TGTGCCAGCAGTTTAGCCCGGACAGACTACTACAATGAGCAGTTCTTC,CASSLARTDYYNEQFF,-,-,TRBJ2-1,TRBV27
TGTGCCAGCAGCTTCCACCAAGGGACAGAGGACTATAGCTACGAGCAGTACTTC,CASSFHQGTEDYSYEQYF,-,few,TRBJ2-7,TRBV7-3